This is a list of T cell receptor beta chains from one sample in a study of cytomegalovirus exposure and HLA in healthy donors. Assay: immunoSEQ multiplex PCR; the TCRdb copy retains only in-frame clones and omits some. The sample includes some 110,000 clones, around 15% seen only once; the top ten take more than 0.8%. Input material: PBMCs. The receptors were gathered from a female donor in good health and CMV-seronegative. Both conserved end residues are part of each CDR3. The D gene is left open where the match is weak. The size of a clone is reported for some rows only, either as once, few or many, or as a class for expanded clones.

v_gene	d_gene	j_gene	abundance	len	CDR3nt	CDR3aa
TRBV19	TRBD2	TRBJ2-1	NA	15	TGTGCCAGTAGCCTACTAGCGGGGGGTAACAATGAGCAGTTCTTC	CASSLLAGGNNEQFF
TRBV7-9	NA	TRBJ2-3	NA	10	TGTGCCAGCAGTCTTAATACGCAGTATTTT	CASSLNTQYF
TRBV5-1	TRBD2	TRBJ2-1	few	15	TGCGCCAGCGGCCCGGGACTAGCGGTATACAATGAGCAGTTCTTC	CASGPGLAVYNEQFF
TRBV4-3	NA	TRBJ2-7	NA	13	TGCGCCAGCAGCGTTACTGGGGCGGGGGAGCAGTACTTC	CASSVTGAGEQYF
TRBV29-1	NA	TRBJ2-7	NA	12	TGCAGCGTTGAAGGACAGTACTCCGAGCAGTACTTC	CSVEGQYSEQYF
TRBV5-6	TRBD2	TRBJ2-3	few	15	TGTGCCAGCAGCTTGGTAGCGGGTCTCACAGATACGCAGTATTTT	CASSLVAGLTDTQYF
TRBV11-2	TRBD2	TRBJ2-1	few	16	TGTGCCAGCAGCTTACTCCCCGGGGGGGGCATCTATGAGCAGTTCTTC	CASSLLPGGGIYEQFF
TRBV29-1	NA	TRBJ1-1	few	12	TGCAGCGTTGAAGTGGGAGGAATTGAAGCTTTCTTT	CSVEVGGIEAFF
TRBV4-2	NA	TRBJ1-5	NA	14	TGTGCCAGCAGCGAGACGCGGGCCTATCAGCCCCAGCATTTT	CASSETRAYQPQHF
TRBV7-9	TRBD2	TRBJ2-7	NA	16	TGTGCCAGCAGCAGCATAGCGGGCAGACATACCTACGAGCAGTACTTC	CASSSIAGRHTYEQYF
TRBV7-2	NA	TRBJ2-6	NA	12	TGTGCCAGCAGATACTCCTCCCTTGTCCTGACTTTC	CASRYSSLVLTF
TRBV5-8	TRBD2	TRBJ2-7	NA	15	TGTGCCAGCAGCAGGACAGGGACTAGCGGGTCCGAGCAGTACTTC	CASSRTGTSGSEQYF
TRBV4-1	TRBD1	TRBJ1-1	NA	17	TGCGCCAGCAGCCAAACCGGGACAGACTATATGAACACTGAAGCTTTCTTT	CASSQTGTDYMNTEAFF
TRBV11-2	TRBD1	TRBJ1-2	few	13	TGTGCCAGCAGCACCCGACAGGGGGGGGGCTACACCTTC	CASSTRQGGGYTF
TRBV19	NA	TRBJ1-2	NA	14	TGTGCCAGTAGTGCGATGACAGGTATCTATGGCTACACCTTC	CASSAMTGIYGYTF
TRBV7-3	TRBD1	TRBJ2-2	few	16	TGTGCCAGCAGCTTGAGGCAGGGGGCGCGAACCGGGGAGCTGTTTTTT	CASSLRQGARTGELFF
TRBV30	NA	TRBJ2-7	NA	13	TGTGCCTGGAGTGTACTCGGGGTCGACGAGCAGTACTTC	CAWSVLGVDEQYF
TRBV19	TRBD1	TRBJ2-3	NA	18	TGTGCCAGTAAGGGGGGACAGGGGCCAGATCCTAGCACAGATACGCAGTATTTT	CASKGGQGPDPSTDTQYF
TRBV4-3	NA	TRBJ1-1	many	15	TGCGCCAGCAGCCAAGATAGGGGTGGGAACACTGAAGCTTTCTTT	CASSQDRGGNTEAFF
TRBV28	TRBD2	TRBJ2-1	NA	18	TGTGCCAGCAGTTTTCTCGGCCTAGCGGGACCGAACTACAATGAGCAGTTCTTC	CASSFLGLAGPNYNEQFF
TRBV10-3	TRBD1	TRBJ1-1	NA	19	TGTGCCATCAGTGAGTCTTGGGGGACAGGGGGCTGGAGGAACACTGAAGCTTTCTTT	CAISESWGTGGWRNTEAFF
TRBV18	TRBD1	TRBJ1-2	few	15	TGTGCCAGCTCACCGGTCCGACAGGGAGACTATGGCTACACCTTC	CASSPVRQGDYGYTF
TRBV18	TRBD1	TRBJ2-1	NA	12	TGTGCCAGCTCAACCCGACAGGGCGAGCAGTTCTTC	CASSTRQGEQFF
TRBV6-1	NA	TRBJ1-1	NA	13	TGTGCCAGCAGGAGAGGGTTAGACACTGAAGCTTTCTTT	CASRRGLDTEAFF
TRBV15	NA	TRBJ2-5	few	14	TGTGCCACCAGCAGAGATCAGCCAGGAAAGACCCAGTACTTC	CATSRDQPGKTQYF
TRBV7-2	TRBD1	TRBJ1-2	NA	16	TGTGCCAGCAGCCCCGGACAGGGCTCGGCTAACTATGGCTACACCTTC	CASSPGQGSANYGYTF
TRBV27	TRBD2	TRBJ2-1	NA	18	TGTGCCAGCAGTCGTCATCAATCTAGCGGGAGCACCTACAATGAGCAGTTCTTC	CASSRHQSSGSTYNEQFF
TRBV7-9	TRBD1	TRBJ1-2	few	14	TGTGCCATAGAGGGGGCCCCTCCTAACTATGGCTACACCTTC	CAIEGAPPNYGYTF
TRBV7-2	TRBD1	TRBJ1-5	NA	15	TGTGCCAGCAGCTTAGGGCAGGGGGAAAATCAGCCCCAGCATTTT	CASSLGQGENQPQHF
TRBV5-1	TRBD1	TRBJ2-7	few	15	TGCGCCAGCAGACGGGGACAGGACGGGACCTACGAGCAGTACTTC	CASRRGQDGTYEQYF
TRBV9	NA	TRBJ2-6	few	15	TGTGCCAGCAGCGATCGACAGGCTGGGGCCAACGTCCTGACTTTC	CASSDRQAGANVLTF
TRBV5-1	NA	TRBJ1-2	NA	17	TGCGCCAGCAGCTTCGGTGGGACATCCGGAAGAGGGTATGGCTACACCTTC	CASSFGGTSGRGYGYTF
TRBV4-1	TRBD1	TRBJ1-2	few	16	TGCGCCAGCAGCCAAGATACTAGGACAGGGGTATATGGCTACACCTTC	CASSQDTRTGVYGYTF
TRBV6-1	TRBD2	TRBJ2-1	few	14	TGTGCCAGCAGTTGGGGAATAGCGGGAGTTGAGCAGTTCTTC	CASSWGIAGVEQFF
TRBV7-2	TRBD1	TRBJ2-5	NA	17	TGTGCCAGCAGCCCGGACAGGGATCGGGAGTACCAAGAGACCCAGTACTTC	CASSPDRDREYQETQYF
TRBV10-3	NA	TRBJ1-2	few	15	TGTGCCATCAGTGCCAGAGGACAGACTAACTATGGCTACACCTTC	CAISARGQTNYGYTF
TRBV30	NA	TRBJ1-1	NA	18	TGTGCCTGGAGTGTATTTGACGAGAGAGGGAAGGTGAACACTGAAGCTTTCTTT	CAWSVFDERGKVNTEAFF
TRBV6-1	NA	TRBJ2-5	NA	12	TGTGCCAGCAGTCAACTTCAAGAGACCCAGTACTTC	CASSQLQETQYF
TRBV25-1	NA	TRBJ2-3	NA	16	TGTGCCAGCAGTCTAGGAGCGGGTTTTTACACAGATACGCAGTATTTT	CASSLGAGFYTDTQYF
TRBV15	NA	TRBJ2-7	NA	12	TGTGCCACCAGCAGCCCAGGGTTCGAGCAGTACTTC	CATSSPGFEQYF
TRBV7-3	NA	TRBJ1-4	NA	16	TGTGCCAGCAGCCCCGCGGGTGAGGCAACTAATGAAAAACTGTTTTTT	CASSPAGEATNEKLFF
TRBV4-3	NA	TRBJ2-2	few	14	TGCGCCAGCAGCCAACTTAGCAATTCGGGGGAGCTGTTTTTT	CASSQLSNSGELFF
TRBV7-9	TRBD1	TRBJ1-1	NA	15	TGTGCCAGCAGCTTAGCTGTGACAGGGGCCACTGAAGCTTTCTTT	CASSLAVTGATEAFF
TRBV19	NA	TRBJ1-5	few	15	TGTGCCAGTAGCCTACCTAACAAACAGGGTCAGCCCCAGCATTTT	CASSLPNKQGQPQHF
TRBV5-1	TRBD1	TRBJ1-2	NA	15	TGCGCCAGCACCCTCCCGGGACAGGAGGGGGGTGGCTACCCCTTC	CASTLPGQEGGGYPF
TRBV11-2	NA	TRBJ1-1	NA	14	TGTGCCAGCAGCTTAGAGGGGAGGACGCCGCGAGCTTTCTTT	CASSLEGRTPRAFF
TRBV30	NA	TRBJ1-4	few	13	TGTGCCTACAGACAGGCAACTAATGAAAAACTGTTTTTT	CAYRQATNEKLFF
TRBV30	TRBD1	TRBJ1-4	few	17	TGTGCCTGGGCCCGGACAGGGGGCCCAGCAACTAATGAAAAACTGTTTTTT	CAWARTGGPATNEKLFF
TRBV7-2	TRBD2	TRBJ2-7	few	16	TGTGCCAGCAGCTTAGTCGCTAGCGGGGGGGTAGACGAGCAGTACTTC	CASSLVASGGVDEQYF
TRBV7-2	TRBD1	TRBJ2-5	NA	15	TGTGCCAGCAGCTCGAGGACAGGAGCACAAGAGACCCAGTACTTC	CASSSRTGAQETQYF
TRBV2	TRBD1	TRBJ1-5	NA	13	TGTGCCACAACAGGGGCCCCCAATCAGCCCCAGCATTTT	CATTGAPNQPQHF
TRBV7-8	NA	TRBJ1-5	NA	17	TGTGCCAGCAGCCGTTACACAGACAGGCAGAGCAATCAGCCCCAGCATTTT	CASSRYTDRQSNQPQHF
TRBV5-8	NA	TRBJ2-3	few	17	TGTGCCAGCAGCCCCCCTTTGGGGCAACACAACACAGATACGCAGTATTTT	CASSPPLGQHNTDTQYF
TRBV7-2	NA	TRBJ2-1	NA	14	TGTGCCAGCAGCTTAATACGGTACTACAATGAGCAGTTCTTC	CASSLIRYYNEQFF
TRBV5-1	NA	TRBJ1-1	few	13	TGCGCCAGTTCTTCTACAGCGAACACTGAAGCTTTCTTT	CASSSTANTEAFF